Listed below are T cell receptor beta chains from one sample, sequenced in a study of T cells in Graves' hyperthyroidism and ophthalmopathy. TCRdb independently ran MiXCR on the multiplex PCR reads; one entry per CDR3 protein. The sample yields some 350,000 distinct CDR3 sequences, more than 20% seen once. Sequenced: blood. All receptors derive from a man aged 45-65 years with Graves' hyperthyroidism. The CDR3 runs from the conserved cysteine through the conserved F or W. A D gene is named only where the DNA matches it firmly. Size tells how often a clone was seen (once, few, many) or the class of an expanded clone, and some rows leave it out.

clone size: many
D gene: NA
J gene: TRBJ2-1
V gene: TRBV3-1
CDR3 DNA: TGTGCCAGCAGCCAAGAGTCGAGGGTGCTTGGCTCCTACAATGAGCAGTTCTTC
CDR3 protein: CASSQESRVLGSYNEQFF

clone size: NA
D gene: NA
J gene: TRBJ1-5
V gene: TRBV7-2
CDR3 DNA: TGTGCCAGCAGCTTAGAAGGTTCGGCGGTGCGTCAGCCCCAGCATTTT
CDR3 protein: CASSLEGSAVRQPQHF

clone size: NA
D gene: TRBD2
J gene: TRBJ2-1
V gene: TRBV9
CDR3 DNA: TGTGCCAGCAGCACACCAAGAAGCGGGAGCTCCTACAATGAGCAGTTCTTC
CDR3 protein: CASSTPRSGSSYNEQFF

clone size: many
D gene: NA
J gene: TRBJ2-3
V gene: TRBV2
CDR3 DNA: TGTGCCAGCAGTGAAGGGGCGGCAGATACGCAGTATTTT
CDR3 protein: CASSEGAADTQYF

clone size: few
D gene: NA
J gene: TRBJ1-1
V gene: TRBV18
CDR3 DNA: TGTGCCAGCTCGGGGACGATCACTGAAGCTTTCTTT
CDR3 protein: CASSGTITEAFF

clone size: NA
D gene: NA
J gene: TRBJ1-2
V gene: TRBV2
CDR3 DNA: TGTGCCAGCAGTGGTGAGCAGGACTATGGCTACACCTTC
CDR3 protein: CASSGEQDYGYTF

clone size: NA
D gene: TRBD2
J gene: TRBJ2-1
V gene: TRBV9
CDR3 DNA: TGTGCCAGCAGCGTAGGGGTAGCGGGAGACAATGAGCAGTTCTTC
CDR3 protein: CASSVGVAGDNEQFF

clone size: few
D gene: NA
J gene: TRBJ2-3
V gene: TRBV28
CDR3 DNA: TGTGCCAGCAGCCCCATCGGCCCGGGGCAGTATTTT
CDR3 protein: CASSPIGPGQYF

clone size: NA
D gene: TRBD1
J gene: TRBJ2-2
V gene: TRBV5-1
CDR3 DNA: TGCGCCAGCGCGACACAGGGGACCGGGGAGCTGTTTTTT
CDR3 protein: CASATQGTGELFF

clone size: NA
D gene: NA
J gene: TRBJ2-1
V gene: TRBV7-2
CDR3 DNA: TGTGCCAGCAGCCCCGTAGGGGGTACGTGGGATGAGCAGTTCTTC
CDR3 protein: CASSPVGGTWDEQFF

clone size: NA
D gene: NA
J gene: TRBJ2-1
V gene: TRBV10-1
CDR3 DNA: TGCGCCAGCAGTAACCCGGGAAAACGAACACCGGATGAGCAGTTCTTC
CDR3 protein: CASSNPGKRTPDEQFF

clone size: many
D gene: NA
J gene: TRBJ2-7
V gene: TRBV2
CDR3 DNA: TGTGCCAGCAGAGAACAGGGCGGTGGCGAGCAGTACTTC
CDR3 protein: CASREQGGGEQYF

clone size: few
D gene: TRBD2
J gene: TRBJ2-7
V gene: TRBV13
CDR3 DNA: TGTGCCAGCAGCCCTCAATCAGCGGGAGGGCCCTCTGCCGAGCAGTACTTC
CDR3 protein: CASSPQSAGGPSAEQYF

clone size: once
D gene: TRBD2
J gene: TRBJ2-5
V gene: TRBV11-2
CDR3 DNA: TGTGCCAGCAGCACCGGGACTAGCGGGAGTTTGATACAAGAGACCCAGTACTTC
CDR3 protein: CASSTGTSGSLIQETQYF

clone size: NA
D gene: NA
J gene: TRBJ1-1
V gene: TRBV7-9
CDR3 DNA: TGTGCCAGCTTGGGCAGGGGGAACACTGAAGCTTTCTTT
CDR3 protein: CASLGRGNTEAFF

clone size: many
D gene: NA
J gene: TRBJ2-1
V gene: TRBV20-1
CDR3 DNA: TGCAGTGCTAGAGATTTCGACAATGAGCAGTTCTTC
CDR3 protein: CSARDFDNEQFF

clone size: many
D gene: NA
J gene: TRBJ2-1
V gene: TRBV7-2
CDR3 DNA: TGTGCCAGCAGCTTAGAATGGGGTCGAGGGACCTACAATGAGCAGTTCTTC
CDR3 protein: CASSLEWGRGTYNEQFF

clone size: many
D gene: NA
J gene: TRBJ2-7
V gene: TRBV27
CDR3 DNA: TGTGCCAGCAGTTTATCCAGGGCCGGGATCGGAGAGCAGTACTTC
CDR3 protein: CASSLSRAGIGEQYF

clone size: many
D gene: NA
J gene: TRBJ2-7
V gene: TRBV11-2
CDR3 DNA: TGTGCCAGCAGCCCTCTTGGATTAGTCGGTTCCTACGAGCAGTACTTC
CDR3 protein: CASSPLGLVGSYEQYF

clone size: few
D gene: NA
J gene: TRBJ2-5
V gene: TRBV7-9
CDR3 DNA: TGTGCCAGCAGTCCAAATAGGGACAACCAAGAGACCCAGTACTTC
CDR3 protein: CASSPNRDNQETQYF

clone size: NA
D gene: NA
J gene: TRBJ2-1
V gene: TRBV20-1
CDR3 DNA: TGCAGTGCTAGAGATGCGGCTATCTCCTACAATGAGCAGTTCTTC
CDR3 protein: CSARDAAISYNEQFF

clone size: NA
D gene: TRBD1
J gene: TRBJ2-7
V gene: TRBV10-3
CDR3 DNA: TGTGCCTCCCAAACCCAGGGGGCGTTCGGGGAGCAGTACTTC
CDR3 protein: CASQTQGAFGEQYF

clone size: NA
D gene: TRBD1
J gene: TRBJ1-5
V gene: TRBV24-1
CDR3 DNA: TGTGCCACCAGTGACTCGGGACAGGGGATGGGACAGCCCCAGCATTTT
CDR3 protein: CATSDSGQGMGQPQHF

clone size: few
D gene: NA
J gene: TRBJ2-1
V gene: TRBV28
CDR3 DNA: TGTGCCAGCAGTCGGACTTCCGCGAGAGGTCAGTTCTTC
CDR3 protein: CASSRTSARGQFF

clone size: NA
D gene: TRBD2
J gene: TRBJ2-3
V gene: TRBV19
CDR3 DNA: TGTGCCAGTAGTAGGTTAGGCGGGAGGACAGATACGCAGTATTTT
CDR3 protein: CASSRLGGRTDTQYF

clone size: NA
D gene: NA
J gene: TRBJ1-4
V gene: TRBV25-1
CDR3 DNA: TGTGCCAGCAGTAGCTGGACAACAACTAATGAAAAACTGTTTTTT
CDR3 protein: CASSSWTTTNEKLFF

clone size: few
D gene: NA
J gene: TRBJ2-7
V gene: TRBV20-1
CDR3 DNA: TGCAGTGCTAGGAGCGGAACCCCTTACGAGCAGTACTTC
CDR3 protein: CSARSGTPYEQYF

clone size: NA
D gene: NA
J gene: TRBJ2-1
V gene: TRBV11-3
CDR3 DNA: TGTGCCAGCAGCTTAGTTGTGACGTCAGGGGAGCAGTTCTTC
CDR3 protein: CASSLVVTSGEQFF

clone size: NA
D gene: NA
J gene: TRBJ2-7
V gene: TRBV2
CDR3 DNA: TGTGCCTCCAAAAGAGGGGTTGGTGAGCAGTACTTC
CDR3 protein: CASKRGVGEQYF

clone size: NA
D gene: NA
J gene: TRBJ2-7
V gene: TRBV6-1
CDR3 DNA: TGTGCCAGCAGTGGTCTGCTACGTCAATCCTACGAGCAGTACTTC
CDR3 protein: CASSGLLRQSYEQYF

clone size: many
D gene: TRBD2
J gene: TRBJ2-3
V gene: TRBV5-1
CDR3 DNA: TGCGCCAGCCCCCCGGGGGGTAACAGCACAGATACGCAGTATTTT
CDR3 protein: CASPPGGNSTDTQYF

clone size: NA
D gene: TRBD2
J gene: TRBJ2-2
V gene: TRBV7-8
CDR3 DNA: TGTGCCAGCAGCCCCGGGGGACTAGCTGTGAACACCGGGGAGCTGTTTTTT
CDR3 protein: CASSPGGLAVNTGELFF

clone size: NA
D gene: NA
J gene: TRBJ1-2
V gene: TRBV5-1
CDR3 DNA: TGCGCCAGCAGCTTGGAAATGGACTATGGCTACACCTTC
CDR3 protein: CASSLEMDYGYTF

clone size: many
D gene: NA
J gene: TRBJ2-2
V gene: TRBV6-5
CDR3 DNA: TGTGCCAGCAGTTACTTTAAGGTCCGCGGGACGGCGAACACCGGGGAGCTGTTTTTT
CDR3 protein: CASSYFKVRGTANTGELFF

clone size: many
D gene: NA
J gene: TRBJ2-7
V gene: TRBV20-1
CDR3 DNA: TGCAGTGCCCCGGACGGACCGGGGGAGCAGTACTTC
CDR3 protein: CSAPDGPGEQYF

clone size: many
D gene: NA
J gene: TRBJ2-7
V gene: TRBV5-6
CDR3 DNA: TGTGCCAGCAGCTTGGTTGGACATGACTCCTACGAGCAGTACTTC
CDR3 protein: CASSLVGHDSYEQYF

clone size: many
D gene: NA
J gene: TRBJ2-3
V gene: TRBV2
CDR3 DNA: TGTGCCAGCACACGGCGGGACCCCACAGATACGCAGTATTTT
CDR3 protein: CASTRRDPTDTQYF

clone size: NA
D gene: TRBD1
J gene: TRBJ2-1
V gene: TRBV12-3/TRBV12-4
CDR3 DNA: TGTGCCAGCAGCCCCACGGACAGGGACGGGTTCTTC
CDR3 protein: CASSPTDRDGFF

clone size: few
D gene: NA
J gene: TRBJ2-5
V gene: TRBV18
CDR3 DNA: TGTGCCAGCTCACCGCCAGGGGTGGGCCACCGGGAGACCCAGTACTTC
CDR3 protein: CASSPPGVGHRETQYF

clone size: few
D gene: TRBD1
J gene: TRBJ2-7
V gene: TRBV5-4
CDR3 DNA: TGTGCCAGCACCCGGGACAGGGGATCCTACGAGCAGTACTTC
CDR3 protein: CASTRDRGSYEQYF

clone size: few
D gene: NA
J gene: TRBJ1-2
V gene: TRBV6-1
CDR3 DNA: TGTGCCAGCATCTTAGGGCCCAAACTAGCTGGCTACACCTTC
CDR3 protein: CASILGPKLAGYTF

clone size: NA
D gene: TRBD1
J gene: TRBJ1-5
V gene: TRBV19
CDR3 DNA: TGTGCCAGTAGTCGGACAGGGGGCGCCCAGCCCCAGCATTTT
CDR3 protein: CASSRTGGAQPQHF

clone size: many
D gene: NA
J gene: TRBJ2-4
V gene: TRBV30
CDR3 DNA: TGTGCCTGGAGTGTGAAGGGATTAGACATTCAGTACTTC
CDR3 protein: CAWSVKGLDIQYF

clone size: many
D gene: NA
J gene: TRBJ2-5
V gene: TRBV11-3
CDR3 DNA: TGTGCCAGCAGCCAAGGGGGAAGACAAGAGACCCAGTACTTC
CDR3 protein: CASSQGGRQETQYF

clone size: many
D gene: TRBD2
J gene: TRBJ2-1
V gene: TRBV7-3
CDR3 DNA: TGTGCCAGCAGCTTGGGACTAGCGAACAATGAGCAGTTCTTC
CDR3 protein: CASSLGLANNEQFF

clone size: few
D gene: NA
J gene: TRBJ1-1
V gene: TRBV27
CDR3 DNA: TGTGCCAGCAGTTCAGCAGGCTACACTGAAGCTTTCTTT
CDR3 protein: CASSSAGYTEAFF

clone size: many
D gene: NA
J gene: TRBJ2-3
V gene: TRBV11-2
CDR3 DNA: TGTGCCAGCAGCGCCGCAGGGTTGTGGACAGATACGCAGTATTTT
CDR3 protein: CASSAAGLWTDTQYF

clone size: NA
D gene: NA
J gene: TRBJ2-7
V gene: TRBV3-1
CDR3 DNA: TGTGCCAGCAGCACGACGAACAGGGTTTCGGACGAGCAGTACTTC
CDR3 protein: CASSTTNRVSDEQYF

clone size: NA
D gene: TRBD1
J gene: TRBJ2-7
V gene: TRBV7-9
CDR3 DNA: TGTGCCAGCAGCTGGGAACCCGGGACAGGATACGAGCAGTACTTC
CDR3 protein: CASSWEPGTGYEQYF

clone size: many
D gene: NA
J gene: TRBJ2-7
V gene: TRBV2
CDR3 DNA: TGTGCCAGCAGTGAGTCTGCGGATCACGCGGGCGACGAGCAGTACTTC
CDR3 protein: CASSESADHAGDEQYF

clone size: many
D gene: TRBD2
J gene: TRBJ2-3
V gene: TRBV7-9
CDR3 DNA: TGTGCCAGCAGCCCACTAGCGGGATCCCCAGATACGCAGTATTTT
CDR3 protein: CASSPLAGSPDTQYF

clone size: many
D gene: NA
J gene: TRBJ1-1
V gene: TRBV18
CDR3 DNA: TGTGCCAGCTCACCGGGGGAGCAAGCTTTCTTT
CDR3 protein: CASSPGEQAFF